This is a list of T cell receptor beta chains from one sample in a study of T cell responses to AZD1222 COVID-19 vaccine. Clones were sequenced by immunoSEQ multiplex PCR, and TCRdb holds only the in-frame ones, with some missing. The sample lists about 120,000 clones; 90% were seen once. This specimen was peripheral blood, taken on day 0 of AZD1222 vaccination. These TCRs come from an adult in good health. CDR3s include the opening cysteine and the closing phenylalanine or tryptophan. A D gene is named only where the DNA matches it firmly. Rows give clone size only sometimes, using once, few, many, or a class for an expanded clone.

D gene	clone size	J gene	V gene	CDR3 DNA	CDR3 protein
TRBD1	-	TRBJ2-3	TRBV7-9	TGTGCCAGCACACTCACAGGGGGAGGTTGGCAAGATACGCAGTATTTT	CASTLTGGGWQDTQYF
TRBD1	-	TRBJ1-6	TRBV30	TGTGCCTGGCGGGACAGGGGGAACTCCTATAATTCACCCCTCCACTTT	CAWRDRGNSYNSPLHF
-	once	TRBJ1-3	TRBV5-8	TGTGCCAGCAGTTTTCTGAGGGGAAACACCATATATTTT	CASSFLRGNTIYF
-	-	TRBJ1-1	TRBV6-1	TGTGCCAGCAGTGAAGGGACCTTCACGAACACTGAAGCTTTCTTT	CASSEGTFTNTEAFF
-	-	TRBJ1-5	TRBV24-1	TGTGCCACCTCCGGGACCTACGGTTCCCAGCATTTT	CATSGTYGSQHF
-	-	TRBJ1-1	TRBV6-5	TGTGCCAGCAGTCGCTCCCCGGTGGGGGGAGCTTTCTTT	CASSRSPVGGAFF
-	-	TRBJ1-2	TRBV27	TGTGCCAGCAGTTTATACCTCGGGCAGATGAGGGGCTACACCTTC	CASSLYLGQMRGYTF
-	-	TRBJ1-5	TRBV19	TGTGCCAGTAGTACGACACAGGGATTGGGGCAGCCCCAGCATTTT	CASSTTQGLGQPQHF
-	-	TRBJ1-5	TRBV4-2	TGTGCCAGCAGCCAATCTCATGGCCGGTTGGGCAATCAGCCCCAGCATTTT	CASSQSHGRLGNQPQHF
TRBD1	-	TRBJ1-1	TRBV5-1	TGCGCCAGCAGCTTGGAGCAGGGGGTCACTGAAGCTTTCTTT	CASSLEQGVTEAFF
TRBD2	-	TRBJ2-1	TRBV10-2	TGCGCCAGCAGTGACCTTTTTACTAGCGAAAGATTCAATGAGCAGTTCTTC	CASSDLFTSERFNEQFF
-	-	TRBJ1-2	TRBV7-2	TGTGCCAGCAGCTTAGGCACCAGGGCCTATGGCTACACCTTC	CASSLGTRAYGYTF
TRBD1	-	TRBJ1-5	TRBV3-1/TRBV3-2	TGTGCCAGCAGCCAAAGGGACAGACAAAATCAGCCCCAGCATTTT	CASSQRDRQNQPQHF
TRBD1	-	TRBJ2-7	TRBV6-5	TGTGCCAGCAGCCCCGGGACAGGGATTTACGAGCAGTACTTC	CASSPGTGIYEQYF
-	few	TRBJ2-2	TRBV6-4	TGTGCCAGCAGTGACTCGAGCACCGGGGAGCTGTTTTTT	CASSDSSTGELFF
-	-	TRBJ1-1	TRBV6-2/TRBV6-3	TGTGCCAGCAGTGATCAGGGTATCACTGAAGCTTTCTTT	CASSDQGITEAFF
-	once	TRBJ2-7	TRBV25-1	TGTGCCAGCACCCCCGGGGGTTACGAGCAGTACTTC	CASTPGGYEQYF
-	-	TRBJ1-5	TRBV27	TGTGCCAGCAGTTTATCGGGAAGCAATCAGCCCCAGCATTTT	CASSLSGSNQPQHF
-	-	TRBJ2-3	TRBV19	TGTGCCAGTAGCCCAGAGGGGGGGGCCCTCCTTAGCACAGATACGCAGTATTTT	CASSPEGGALLSTDTQYF
-	-	TRBJ1-4	TRBV5-1	TGCGCCAGCAGCTTAGCGGGGATAGGTAATGAAAAACTGTTTTTT	CASSLAGIGNEKLFF
-	-	TRBJ2-1	TRBV7-9	TGTGCCAGCAGCTTAGTAGCAGGGACCCATGAGCAGTTCTTC	CASSLVAGTHEQFF
-	-	TRBJ1-6	TRBV28	TGTGCCAGCAGTCCCGGAACTGTTAGGTCACCCCTCCACTTT	CASSPGTVRSPLHF
-	-	TRBJ1-5	TRBV24-1	TGTGCCGTTGCGGATGGGAATCAGCCCCAGCATTTT	CAVADGNQPQHF
-	-	TRBJ1-3	TRBV9	TGTGCCAGCAGCTCCCAACAGGGCTCCGGAAACACCATATATTTT	CASSSQQGSGNTIYF
-	-	TRBJ2-5	TRBV18	TGTGCCAGCTCACCACCGGCAGTGTACCAAGAGACCCAGTACTTC	CASSPPAVYQETQYF
-	once	TRBJ1-5	TRBV7-9	TGTGCCAGCAGCCGCACAGGGTTAGGCAATCAGCCCCAGCATTTT	CASSRTGLGNQPQHF
-	-	TRBJ1-5	TRBV19	TGTGCCAGTAGTCTCATGGACAGTGCTCAGCCCCAGCATTTT	CASSLMDSAQPQHF
TRBD2	-	TRBJ2-1	TRBV7-9	TGTGCCAGCAGCCCCACTAGCGTCGCAATCAATGAGCAGTTCTTC	CASSPTSVAINEQFF
-	-	TRBJ2-2	TRBV7-6	TGTGCCAGCACTCCCCCCCTAGTGACGAACACCGGGGAGCTGTTTTTT	CASTPPLVTNTGELFF
-	-	TRBJ2-1	TRBV28	TGTGCCAGCAGTTTGTGGGGTGAGCAGTTCTTC	CASSLWGEQFF
TRBD1	-	TRBJ2-3	TRBV7-3	TGTGCCAGCAGCTCACAGGGGGCCGCAGATACGCAGTATTTT	CASSSQGAADTQYF
-	once	TRBJ1-5	TRBV28	TGTGCCAGCAGTTTAGATACGTACAGCCTCAATCAGCCCCAGCATTTT	CASSLDTYSLNQPQHF
-	-	TRBJ2-7	TRBV6-2/TRBV6-3	TGTGCCAGCAGTTACCCTTTGAGGAACGGGGACTACGAGCAGTACTTC	CASSYPLRNGDYEQYF
TRBD2	-	TRBJ2-5	TRBV27	TGTGCCAGCAGGCCCAGACTAGCGGCCCAAGAGACCCAGTACTTC	CASRPRLAAQETQYF
TRBD1	once	TRBJ1-5	TRBV18	TGTGCCAGCTCACCTGATACAGGGGGCAATCAGCCCCAGCATTTT	CASSPDTGGNQPQHF
-	few	TRBJ1-2	TRBV3-1/TRBV3-2	TGTGCCAGCAGCCCGGGGACGGCTCTTAGATCCTGGCTACCCACCACCTTC	CASSPGTALRSWLPTTF
-	once	TRBJ1-1	TRBV11-2	TGTGCCAGCAGACAAAGTTGGGTCACCACGAACACTGAAGCTTTCTTT	CASRQSWVTTNTEAFF
TRBD1	-	TRBJ2-1	TRBV24-1	TGTGCCACCAGTGATGCCGAGGACAGGGTGGGCAATGAGCAGTTCTTC	CATSDAEDRVGNEQFF
-	-	TRBJ2-2	TRBV7-2	TGTGCCAGCAGCCCAGGGGACCAACTCACCGGGGAGCTGTTTTTT	CASSPGDQLTGELFF
-	-	TRBJ1-3	TRBV21-1	TGTGCCAGCAGCTTTCTAGGGACTGGAAACACCATATATTTT	CASSFLGTGNTIYF
-	-	TRBJ2-2	TRBV10-1	TGCGCCAGCCAGACAGGACCAAACACCGGGGAGCTGTTTTTT	CASQTGPNTGELFF
-	-	TRBJ1-3	TRBV4-1	TGCGCCAGCAGCAAACAGGGTGACTCTGGAAACACCATATATTTT	CASSKQGDSGNTIYF
-	-	TRBJ1-5	TRBV6-2/TRBV6-3	TGTGCCAGCAGTTACCGGGGCAGGAACGGCAATCAGCCCCAGCATTTT	CASSYRGRNGNQPQHF
TRBD1	-	TRBJ1-2	TRBV6-5	TGTGCCAGCAGCCCCGGGACAGGGGTCGTCCGTGGCTACACCTTC	CASSPGTGVVRGYTF
TRBD1	-	TRBJ1-6	TRBV27	TGTGCCAGCAAGGAGGGACAGCCTAATTCACCCCTCCACTTT	CASKEGQPNSPLHF
-	-	TRBJ1-2	TRBV5-5	TGTGCCAGCAGCTTGTCCGGGGGCGAGCTAGCCTATGGCTACACCTTC	CASSLSGGELAYGYTF
-	-	TRBJ2-7	TRBV14	TGTGCCAGCAGCCTGAGAGAGGGTGGGCAACAGTACTTC	CASSLREGGQQYF
-	-	TRBJ1-5	TRBV6-6	TGTGCCAGCAGTTACTCGGGCGGGGGTAATCAGCCCCAGCATTTT	CASSYSGGGNQPQHF
TRBD1	-	TRBJ2-1	TRBV7-3	TGTGCCAGCAGCTTCGAGGGACAGGGGCTCTACAATGAGCAGTTCTTC	CASSFEGQGLYNEQFF
-	-	TRBJ1-1	TRBV7-9	TGTGCCAGCAGCCCTCCATTCGGGGTGGGCACTGAAGCTTTCTTT	CASSPPFGVGTEAFF
-	few	TRBJ2-1	TRBV3-1/TRBV3-2	TGTGCCAGCAGCCAATGGCGGGGCCGCTACAATGAGCAGTTCTTC	CASSQWRGRYNEQFF
TRBD1	-	TRBJ2-5	TRBV2	TGTGCCAGCAGTCGGGACAGAAGAGAACAAGAGACCCAGTACTTC	CASSRDRREQETQYF
TRBD1	-	TRBJ1-5	TRBV28	TGTGCCAGCATAAGACAGGGGGATCAGCCCCAGCATTTT	CASIRQGDQPQHF
TRBD1	-	TRBJ1-1	TRBV5-1	TGCGCCAGCAGCGGTGGACAGGGGTTCGCTGAAGCTTTCTTT	CASSGGQGFAEAFF
-	-	TRBJ2-5	TRBV7-6	TGTGCCAGCAGCTCCTCGGGATCCTACAAATGGGAGACCCAGTACTTC	CASSSSGSYKWETQYF